This is a list of T cell receptor beta chains from one sample in a study of T cells in Graves' hyperthyroidism and ophthalmopathy. One entry per CDR3 protein results from TCRdb running MiXCR on the multiplex PCR reads. The sample carries around 290,000 distinct CDR3 sequences, roughly 15% recorded once. Sequencing was performed on blood. These receptors came from a woman between 35 and 50 years old with Graves' hyperthyroidism. The CDR3 runs from the conserved cysteine through the conserved F or W.

CASRLASEQYF TRBJ2-7 TRBV6-1
CASSQGAGTTEAFF TRBJ1-1 TRBV14
CASSSGQNYNEQFF TRBJ2-1 TRBV19
CASSLWGPGKNEQFF TRBJ2-1 TRBV28
CASSLVQAVEGYTF TRBJ1-2 TRBV7-2
CASSQEGLSGFSYEQYF TRBJ2-7 TRBV4-2
CASSLDGTGIAFF TRBJ1-1 TRBV5-1
CASSLLSGQGASDEQYF TRBJ2-7 TRBV7-8
CASSLRRTVNTEAFF TRBJ1-1 TRBV12-3/TRBV12-4
CASSTTRGDIQYF TRBJ2-4 TRBV18
CAWIRTRTDTQYF TRBJ2-3 TRBV30
CASSAVRGSYEQYF TRBJ2-7 TRBV6-1
CAISGPDTGELFF TRBJ2-2 TRBV10-3
CASSLGTSAYNEQFF TRBJ2-1 TRBV7-6
CASSSPFEGDTQYF TRBJ2-3 TRBV12-3/TRBV12-4
CASSSTGVDEQYF TRBJ2-7 TRBV5-4
CAISERLAGVTGEQYF TRBJ2-7 TRBV10-3
CASRDRPNSPLHF TRBJ1-6 TRBV25-1
CASTGQGIRTDTQYF TRBJ2-3 TRBV2
CASSEDWANQPQHF TRBJ1-5 TRBV6-1
CSATAAEFSYEQYF TRBJ2-7 TRBV20-1
CASTFRGFETQYF TRBJ2-5 TRBV2
CASSSGRTSYNEQFF TRBJ2-1 TRBV19
CASRSPIDPYEQYF TRBJ2-7 TRBV28
CASKDTSNQPQHF TRBJ1-5 TRBV2
CATRTGEDYGYTF TRBJ1-2 TRBV7-9
CASSLRGPQETQYF TRBJ2-5 TRBV7-9
CASTRPGTVDEAFF TRBJ1-1 TRBV7-8
CAGTTGSRGYTF TRBJ1-2 TRBV28
CASNPLASDPVGNTIYF TRBJ1-3 TRBV2
CASSLARTSGNNEQFF TRBJ2-1 TRBV11-1
CSARDLTVGEQFF TRBJ2-1 TRBV20-1
CASRFSGTAEAFF TRBJ1-1 TRBV5-4
CASSSSYAGGPVGTDTQYF TRBJ2-3 TRBV7-9
CSVETGGSTDTQYF TRBJ2-3 TRBV29-1
CSAIKVGTDSPLHF TRBJ1-6 TRBV20-1
CASSLGGGPEKLFF TRBJ1-4 TRBV28
CASSLTGDLYQETQYF TRBJ2-5 TRBV7-9
CASSLEEKLFF TRBJ1-4 TRBV11-2
CAWSVGSSGITDTQYF TRBJ2-3 TRBV30
CASSRRQGAPNSPLHF TRBJ1-6 TRBV11-2
CSASNFRDTLYEQYF TRBJ2-7 TRBV20-1
CSARGGGLYSNQPQHF TRBJ1-5 TRBV20-1
CASSIGLADTYEQYF TRBJ2-7 TRBV19
CSATFSRAGSYEQYF TRBJ2-7 TRBV20-1
CSAGRGGSGTEAFF TRBJ1-1 TRBV20-1
CASSSSSSYEQHF TRBJ2-7 TRBV19
CASADSGTGGDEQYF TRBJ2-7 TRBV6-2/TRBV6-3
CASSFTSRDQANTGELFF TRBJ2-2 TRBV7-3
CASSLDGLAGGETQYF TRBJ2-5 TRBV7-9
CASSSYWTGGPGEDTQYF TRBJ2-3 TRBV13
CASSYSGTYYEQYF TRBJ2-7 TRBV6-5
CASSKGAPNLWEQFF TRBJ2-1 TRBV5-1
CASSLGEVGSYNEQFF TRBJ2-1 TRBV11-3
CASKDGNQETQYF TRBJ2-5 TRBV2
CASIRTGGLEASGPRYF TRBJ2-5 TRBV28
CASRVRGRTDTQYF TRBJ2-3 TRBV5-6
CASSNQAGTDTQYF TRBJ2-3 TRBV19